This TCR beta chain was recorded in a study of metastatic and nonmetastatic thyroid tumors. Across the whole study: Repertoires from malignant and benign thyroid patients were compared across blood and tumor or nodule tissue. Study outcomes and limitations: Across blood and tumor, TCR beta diversity in malignant thyroid tumors was reportedly significantly higher than in benign nodules.

Germline assignment: CDR1 SGHTA and CDR2 FQGTGA. This CDR3 region has 14 residues. The junction had 6 bases not matched to a gene; V was cut back by 4 bases and J by 8 bases. Original processing methods: Clinicopathological groups supplied CDR3 differences that were used to build a distant-metastasis classifier for papillary thyroid cancer. Through MiXCR, TCRdb re-clonotyped the PCR reads. These V and J calls originate from TCRdb's pipeline instead of the authors' own analysis. The sample consists of 15,000 to 20,000 clones, around 25% of them appearing once. Before thyroid surgery, none of the patients had received any treatment. In its sample, this clone was seen many times. The antigen remains unidentified.

The origin of this receptor is a female donor with papillary thyroid cancer or a benign thyroid nodule (not recorded which). Some clones in this sample may be carry-over from other donors' samples. The chain couples TRBV7-3 to TRBJ2-2; 8 bases agree with TRBD2. Sequenced input: adjacent normal tissue. CDR3 amino acids: CASSSGLVAGELFF. Here the CDR3 DNA reads TGTGCCAGCAGCTCGGGACTAGTGGCGGGGGAGCTGTTTTTT.